This T cell receptor (beta chain) was identified during a study of blood T cell repertoires in COVID-19. The CDR3 consists of 13 residues. The ends were cut back, 4 bases at V and 1 base at J, with 11 bases in the middle. Germline CDR1 is SQVTM and CDR2 is ANQGSEA. Recruitment covered about two dozen US areas and drew participants whose ages spanned about 18 to 90 years. Produced via immunoSEQ multiplex PCR; TCRdb's table is partial and in-frame only. The sample lists about 230,000 clones; about 90% were seen once. Sequencing input: PBMCs or T cells enriched from blood (not recorded which). The sequence was obtained from a young woman with acute COVID-19. This chain connects TRBV29-1 to TRBJ2-7; a possible D gene is TRBD1 (5 bases). In DNA form, the CDR3 reads TGCAGCGTTGTATCCAGGGCTTCCTACGAGCAGTACTTC. It yields the protein CSVVSRASYEQYF.